Reported below is one T cell receptor (beta chain). The same CDR3 arises from other DNA sequences in this sample as well. The sample originates from a study of blood T cell repertoires in COVID-19. Background on the study: COVID-19 samples from acute and convalescent phases originated in the United States, Italy and Spain.

Trimming took off 4 bases at V and 7 bases at J, with 10 bases between the two ends. Germline V CDR1 and CDR2: SGHTA, FQGNSA. CDR3 size: 12 residues. Produced via immunoSEQ multiplex PCR; TCRdb's table is partial and in-frame only. The profile shows fewer than 70,000 clones, 78% of them singletons. Material: peripheral blood. The TCR was taken from a human donor in a cohort sampled during active COVID-19. This sequence joins TRBV7-2 and TRBJ1-2; TRBD1 might be the D (5 bases). DNA of the CDR3: TGTGCCAGCAGCTCCGGGACTTTTGGCTACACCTTC. Translating it yields CASSSGTFGYTF.